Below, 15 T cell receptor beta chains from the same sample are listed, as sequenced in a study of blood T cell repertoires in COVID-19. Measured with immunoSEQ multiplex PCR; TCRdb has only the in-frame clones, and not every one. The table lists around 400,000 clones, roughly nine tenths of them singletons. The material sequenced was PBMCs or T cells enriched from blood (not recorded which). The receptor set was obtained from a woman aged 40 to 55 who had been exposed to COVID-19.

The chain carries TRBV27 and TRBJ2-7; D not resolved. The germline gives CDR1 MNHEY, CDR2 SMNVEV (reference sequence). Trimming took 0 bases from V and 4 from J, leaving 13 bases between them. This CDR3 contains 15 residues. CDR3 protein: CASSLSQAPPYEQYF. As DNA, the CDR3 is TGTGCCAGCAGTTTATCCCAAGCCCCCCCTTACGAGCAGTACTTC.

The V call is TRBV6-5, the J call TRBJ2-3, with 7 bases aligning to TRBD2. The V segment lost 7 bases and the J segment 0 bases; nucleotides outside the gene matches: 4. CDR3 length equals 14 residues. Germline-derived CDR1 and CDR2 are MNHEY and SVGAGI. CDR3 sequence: CASKAGVSTDTQYF. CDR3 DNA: TGTGCCAGCAAGGCGGGAGTGAGCACAGATACGCAGTATTTT.

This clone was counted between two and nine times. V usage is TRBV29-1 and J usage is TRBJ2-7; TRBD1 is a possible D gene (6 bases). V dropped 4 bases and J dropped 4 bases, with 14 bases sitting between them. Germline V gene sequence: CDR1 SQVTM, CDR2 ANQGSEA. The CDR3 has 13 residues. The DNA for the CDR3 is TGCAGCGTTGTAACTCGGCAGGGGTACGAGCAGTACTTC. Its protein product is CSVVTRQGYEQYF.

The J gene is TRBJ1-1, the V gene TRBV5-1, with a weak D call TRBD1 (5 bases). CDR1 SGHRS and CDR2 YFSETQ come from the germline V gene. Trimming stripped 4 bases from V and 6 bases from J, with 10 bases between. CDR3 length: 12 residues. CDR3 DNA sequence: TGCGCCAGCAGCCCTGGACACTCTGAAGCTTTCTTT. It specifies CASSPGHSEAFF.

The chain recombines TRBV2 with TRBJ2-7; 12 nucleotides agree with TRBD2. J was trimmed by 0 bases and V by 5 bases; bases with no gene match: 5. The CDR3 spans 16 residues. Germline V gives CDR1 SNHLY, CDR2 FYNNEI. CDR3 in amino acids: CASSRTSGESSYEQYF. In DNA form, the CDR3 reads TGTGCCAGCAGTAGGACTAGCGGGGAGAGCTCCTACGAGCAGTACTTC.

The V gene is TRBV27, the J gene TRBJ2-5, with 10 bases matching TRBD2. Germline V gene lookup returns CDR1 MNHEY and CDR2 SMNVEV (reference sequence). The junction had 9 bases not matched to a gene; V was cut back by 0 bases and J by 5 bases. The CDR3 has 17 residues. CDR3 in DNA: TGTGCCAGCAGTTTATCCGCTAGCGGGGGAACGGGGGAGACCCAGTACTTC. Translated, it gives CASSLSASGGTGETQYF.

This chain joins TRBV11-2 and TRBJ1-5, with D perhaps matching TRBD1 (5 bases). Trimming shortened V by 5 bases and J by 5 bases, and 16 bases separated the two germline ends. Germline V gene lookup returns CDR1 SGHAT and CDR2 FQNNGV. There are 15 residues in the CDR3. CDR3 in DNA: TGTGCCAGCAGCATGGGGGGGGGTGAGCATCAGCCCCAGCATTTT. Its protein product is CASSMGGGEHQPQHF.

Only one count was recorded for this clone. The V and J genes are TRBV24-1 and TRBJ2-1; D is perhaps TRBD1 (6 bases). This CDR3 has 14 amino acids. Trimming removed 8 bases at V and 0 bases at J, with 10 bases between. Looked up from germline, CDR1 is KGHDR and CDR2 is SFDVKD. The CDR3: CATKDSRSYNEQFF. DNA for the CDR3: TGTGCCACCAAGGACAGCCGCTCCTACAATGAGCAGTTCTTC.

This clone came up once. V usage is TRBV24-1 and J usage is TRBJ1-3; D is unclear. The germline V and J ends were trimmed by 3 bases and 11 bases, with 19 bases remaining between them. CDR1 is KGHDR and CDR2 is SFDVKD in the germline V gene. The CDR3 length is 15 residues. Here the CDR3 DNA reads TGTGCCACCAGTGATAGCCGGGATCCTGGAACACCCATATATTTT. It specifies CATSDSRDPGTPIYF.

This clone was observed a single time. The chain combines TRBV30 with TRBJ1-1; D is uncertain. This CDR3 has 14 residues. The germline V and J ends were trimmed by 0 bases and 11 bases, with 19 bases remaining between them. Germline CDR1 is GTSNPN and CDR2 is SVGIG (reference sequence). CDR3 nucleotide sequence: TGTGCCTGGAGTGTACTTAAAACGAGGGCGCGGGCTTTCTTT. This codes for CAWSVLKTRARAFF.

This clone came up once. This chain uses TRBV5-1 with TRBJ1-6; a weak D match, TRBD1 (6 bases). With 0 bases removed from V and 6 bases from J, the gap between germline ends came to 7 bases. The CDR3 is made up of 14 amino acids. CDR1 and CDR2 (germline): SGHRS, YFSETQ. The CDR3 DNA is TGCGCCAGCAGCTTGGCAGGGGTTAATTCACCCCTCCACTTT. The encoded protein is CASSLAGVNSPLHF.

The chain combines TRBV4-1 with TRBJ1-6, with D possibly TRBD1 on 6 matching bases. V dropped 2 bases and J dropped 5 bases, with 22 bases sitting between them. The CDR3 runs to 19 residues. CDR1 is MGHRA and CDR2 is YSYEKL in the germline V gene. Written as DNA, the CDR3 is TGCGCCAGCAGCCAAAGGGGGTTTCAGGGGCCTAACGATAATTCACCCCTCCACTTT. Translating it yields CASSQRGFQGPNDNSPLHF.

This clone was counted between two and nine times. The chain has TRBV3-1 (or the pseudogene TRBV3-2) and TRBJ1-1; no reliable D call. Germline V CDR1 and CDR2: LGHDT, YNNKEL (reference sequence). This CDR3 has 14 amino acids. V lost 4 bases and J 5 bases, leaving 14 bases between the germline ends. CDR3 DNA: TGTGCCAGCAGCCGCCTAACCGACGGGACTGAAGCTTTCTTT. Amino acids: CASSRLTDGTEAFF.

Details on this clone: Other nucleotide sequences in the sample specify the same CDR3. CDR3 sequence: CASSLVRETQYF. DNA of the CDR3: TGCGCCAGCAGCTTGGTTCGAGAGACCCAGTACTTC. V gene TRBV5-1 combines with J gene TRBJ2-5; unclear D gene. The CDR3 length is 12 residues. Germline CDR1 SGHRS, CDR2 YFSETQ. V lost 0 bases and J 4 bases, leaving 4 bases between the germline ends.

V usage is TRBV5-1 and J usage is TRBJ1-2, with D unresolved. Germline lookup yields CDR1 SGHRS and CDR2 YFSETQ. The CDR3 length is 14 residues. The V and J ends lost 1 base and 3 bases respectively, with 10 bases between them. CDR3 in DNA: TGCGCCAGCAGCTTGAGCGATGGAGACTATGGCTACACCTTC. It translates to CASSLSDGDYGYTF.